This entry lists 8 T cell receptor beta chains sequenced from one sample in a study of response to subunit inactivated influenza vaccine. TCRdb processed the RT-PCR reads anew with MiXCR; each CDR3 protein has one entry. The table shows about 700,000 distinct CDR3 sequences, with 15% to 19% occurring only once. Sequencing was performed on PBMCs from blood, taken 11 to 12 days after vaccination. The source of these receptors is a man in his fifties or sixties who received an inactivated influenza vaccine.

This clonotype was counted a few times. The CDR3 bases are TGTGCCAGCAGTTACCAGGGACTCCACTACGAGCAGTACTTC. This gives the protein CASSYQGLHYEQYF. The chain carries TRBV6-2 or TRBV6-3 and TRBJ2-7; D might be TRBD2 (6 bases). CDR1 is MNHEY and CDR2 is SVGEGT in the germline V gene. The CDR3 extends over 14 amino acids. The germline V and J ends were trimmed by 2 bases and 3 bases, with 11 bases remaining between them.

This clonotype appeared a few times. This chain connects TRBV27 to TRBJ1-1, with D possibly being TRBD1 (6 bases). Trimming shortened V by 7 bases and J by 1 base, and 16 bases separated the two germline ends. The CDR3 covers 15 residues. Germline V gives CDR1 MNHEY, CDR2 SMNVEV (reference sequence). The CDR3 sequence: CASKEDRSKNTEAFF. As DNA, the CDR3 is TGTGCCAGCAAAGAGGACAGAAGTAAGAACACTGAAGCTTTCTTT.

This clonotype has only a few counts. The chain carries TRBV2 and TRBJ2-3; weak D call: TRBD1 (6 bases). The germline CDR1 and CDR2 sequences are SNHLY and FYNNEI. V lost 5 bases, J lost 1 base, and 13 bases lay in between. The CDR3 extends over 15 amino acids. In nucleotides, the CDR3 is TGTGCCAGCAGTATCCGGGACACCCGCACAGATACGCAGTATTTT. Translated, it gives CASSIRDTRTDTQYF.

The rearrangement uses TRBV6-2 or TRBV6-3 and TRBJ2-7, with 11 bases matching TRBD2. The CDR3 totals 15 residues. CDR1 is MNHEY and CDR2 is SVGEGT in the germline V gene. Trimming cost V 6 bases and J 5 bases; bases outside gene matches: 9. In DNA form, the CDR3 reads TGTGCCAGCAGCCAGCTGGGACTAGCGGCCCACGAGCAGTACTTC. Translation gives CASSQLGLAAHEQYF.

The J gene is TRBJ2-3, the V gene TRBV7-3; D tentatively fits TRBD1 or TRBD2 (6 bases each). The CDR3 runs 14 residues. Trimming stripped 5 bases from V and 3 bases from J, with 12 bases between. Germline CDR1 is SGHTA and CDR2 is FQGTGA. The CDR3 protein is CASSKGGYTDTQYF. CDR3 nucleotides: TGTGCCAGCAGCAAGGGGGGATATACAGATACGCAGTATTTT.

The chain joins TRBV5-6 to TRBJ1-2; D not resolved. The CDR3 extends over 13 amino acids. CDR1 is SGHDT, CDR2 YYEEEE, per germline. Trimming pared 1 base from V and 7 bases from J, leaving 11 bases between. The CDR3 bases are TGTGCCAGCAGCTTGTGTCCTCTCTGTGGCTACACCTTC. Its translation is CASSLCPLCGYTF.

This clonotype was detected many times. The chain carries TRBV14 and TRBJ2-1; D possibly corresponds to TRBD2 (6 bases). The CDR3 loop spans 16 amino acids. V gave up 1 base and J gave up 2 bases, with 12 bases separating them. Germline values: CDR1 SGHDN, CDR2 FVKESK. Here the CDR3 reads CASSQASGTAYNEQFF. The CDR3, as DNA: TGTGCCAGCAGCCAAGCCTCCGGGACTGCCTACAATGAGCAGTTCTTC.

The chain has TRBV7-3 and TRBJ2-1, with a weak D call TRBD1 (5 bases). The CDR3 runs to 13 residues. V lost 5 bases and J lost 6, with 11 bases in between. In germline, CDR1 is SGHTA, CDR2 FQGTGA. CDR3 loop: CASSAGTGNEQFF. The CDR3 DNA sequence: TGTGCCAGCAGCGCCGGAACAGGCAATGAGCAGTTCTTC. Full variable domain (outside the CDR3, taken from reference TRBV7-3 and TRBJ2-1): GAGVSQTPSNKVTEKGKYVELRCDPISGHTALYWYRQSLGQGPEFLIYFQGTGAADDSGLPNDRFFAVRPEGSVSTLKIQRTERGDSAVYLCASSAGTGNEQFFGPGTRLTVL.